This record looks at one T cell receptor (beta chain) sequence and its context. What it recognizes is unknown. The data stem from a study of shared clonotypes between healthy human individuals. Study results and limitations: Naive CD4 clonotypes were shared across a few donors at approximately 5.3%. The generation probabilities recorded for non-shared clonotypes fell below those of clonotypes shared by all four donors. Sorted-subset samples were not fully sequenced, rarefaction indicated.

The CDR3 totals 14 residues. The V and J ends lost 4 bases and 7 bases respectively, with 17 bases between them. Germline V CDR1 and CDR2: SGHNT, YENEEA. In the study's own analysis: Junction-only immunoSEQ data arrived without quality scores, meaning filtering differed. Here immunoSEQ multiplex PCR was the method, and the copy in TCRdb shows in-frame clones only, minus some. V and J calls and clone size are copied from that table; D and trimming were computed from the DNA. Here the sample spans 2 million to 2.5 million clones, 85% to 95% being singletons. Sequencing used naive CD4+ T cells from PBMCs. Subset defined: CD45RA+ positively selected. The TCR was taken from a man aged 18 to 30 in good health. Some clones in this sample may be carry-over from other donors' samples. The chain combines TRBV11-3 with TRBJ2-7; TRBD2 is a possible D gene (6 bases). The CDR3 spells CASSSSVGWGEQYF. CDR3 nucleotides: TGTGCCAGCAGCTCTAGCGTTGGCTGGGGGGAGCAGTACTTC.